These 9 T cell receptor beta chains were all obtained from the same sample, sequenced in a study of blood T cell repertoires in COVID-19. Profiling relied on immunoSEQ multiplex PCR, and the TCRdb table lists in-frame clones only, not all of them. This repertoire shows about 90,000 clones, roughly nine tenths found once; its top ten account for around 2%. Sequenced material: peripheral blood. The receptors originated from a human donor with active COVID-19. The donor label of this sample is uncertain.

CDR3 region: CASFQGVGEYGYTF. DNA of the CDR3: TGTGCCAGCTTTCAGGGGGTGGGGGAATATGGCTACACCTTC. The J gene is TRBJ1-2, the V gene TRBV28, with 7 bases that match TRBD1. The CDR3 runs to 14 residues. Germline V gene data show CDR1 as MDHEN and CDR2 as SYDVKM. With V trimmed by 8 bases and J by 5 bases, 11 bases remained unmatched.

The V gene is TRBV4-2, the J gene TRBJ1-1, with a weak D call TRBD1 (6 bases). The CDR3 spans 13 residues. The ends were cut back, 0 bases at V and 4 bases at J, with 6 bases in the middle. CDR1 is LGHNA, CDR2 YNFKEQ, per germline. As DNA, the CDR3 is TGTGCCAGCAGCCAAGAAGGGGGCACTGAAGCTTTCTTT. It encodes CASSQEGGTEAFF.

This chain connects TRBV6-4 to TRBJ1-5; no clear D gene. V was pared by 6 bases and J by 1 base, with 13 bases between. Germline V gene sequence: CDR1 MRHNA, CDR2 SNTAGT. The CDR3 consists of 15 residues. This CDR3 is CASSPEGGSNQPQHF. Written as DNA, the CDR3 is TGTGCCAGCAGCCCGGAAGGAGGGAGCAATCAGCCCCAGCATTTT.

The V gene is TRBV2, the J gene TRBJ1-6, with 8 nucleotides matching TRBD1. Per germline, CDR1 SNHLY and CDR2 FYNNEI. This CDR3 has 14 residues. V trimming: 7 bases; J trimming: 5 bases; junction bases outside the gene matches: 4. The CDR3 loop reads CASIRDRNNSPLHF. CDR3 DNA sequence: TGTGCCAGCATCCGGGACAGGAATAATTCACCCCTCCACTTT.

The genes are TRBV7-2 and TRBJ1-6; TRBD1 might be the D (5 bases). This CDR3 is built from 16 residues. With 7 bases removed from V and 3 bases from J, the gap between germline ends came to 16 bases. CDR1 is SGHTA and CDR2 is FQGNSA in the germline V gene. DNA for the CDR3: TGTGCCAGCACCCCTCGGGGGATTGGCTATAATTCACCCCTCCACTTT. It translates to CASTPRGIGYNSPLHF.

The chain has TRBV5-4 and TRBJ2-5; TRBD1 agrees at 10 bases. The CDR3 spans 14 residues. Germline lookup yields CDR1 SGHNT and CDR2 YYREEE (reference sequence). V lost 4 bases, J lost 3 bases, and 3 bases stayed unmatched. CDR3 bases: TGTGCCAGCAGCACCGGGACAGGGGAAGAGACCCAGTACTTC. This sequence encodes CASSTGTGEETQYF.

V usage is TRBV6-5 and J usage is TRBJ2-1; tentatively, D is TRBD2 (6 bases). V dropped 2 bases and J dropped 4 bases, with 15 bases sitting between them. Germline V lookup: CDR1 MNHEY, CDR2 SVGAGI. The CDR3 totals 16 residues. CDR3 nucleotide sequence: TGTGCCAGCAGTTACGTTTCTCGGGGGAAATACAATGAGCAGTTCTTC. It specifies CASSYVSRGKYNEQFF.

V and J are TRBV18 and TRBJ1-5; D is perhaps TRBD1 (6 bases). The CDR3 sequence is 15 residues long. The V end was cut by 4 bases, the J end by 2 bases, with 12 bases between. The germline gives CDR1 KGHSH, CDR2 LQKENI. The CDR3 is CASSRDTERNQPQHF. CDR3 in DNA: TGTGCCAGCTCACGGGACACTGAACGCAATCAGCCCCAGCATTTT.

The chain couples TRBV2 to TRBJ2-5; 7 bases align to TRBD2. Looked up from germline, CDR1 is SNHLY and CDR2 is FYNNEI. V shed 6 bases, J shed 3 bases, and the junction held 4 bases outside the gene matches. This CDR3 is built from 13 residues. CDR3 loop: CASRSGTKETQYF. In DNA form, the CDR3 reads TGTGCCAGCAGGTCCGGGACTAAAGAGACCCAGTACTTC.